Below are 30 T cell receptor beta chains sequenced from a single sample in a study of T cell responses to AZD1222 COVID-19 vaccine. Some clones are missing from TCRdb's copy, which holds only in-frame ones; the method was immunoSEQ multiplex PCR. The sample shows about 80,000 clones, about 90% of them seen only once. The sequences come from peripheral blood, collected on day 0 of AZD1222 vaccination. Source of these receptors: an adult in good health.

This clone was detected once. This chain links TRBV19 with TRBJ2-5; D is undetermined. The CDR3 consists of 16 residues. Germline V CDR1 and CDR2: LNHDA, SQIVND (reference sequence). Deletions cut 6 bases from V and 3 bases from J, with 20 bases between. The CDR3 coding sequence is TGTGCCAGTAGCCGCACCACCAGCCCTTTCAAAGAGACCCAGTACTTC. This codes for CASSRTTSPFKETQYF.

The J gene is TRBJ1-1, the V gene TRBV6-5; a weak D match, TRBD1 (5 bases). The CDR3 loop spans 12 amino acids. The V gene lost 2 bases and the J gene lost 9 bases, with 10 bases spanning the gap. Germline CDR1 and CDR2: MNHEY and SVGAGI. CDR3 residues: CASSYGGTKAFF. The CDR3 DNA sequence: TGTGCCAGCAGTTACGGGGGGACTAAAGCTTTCTTT.

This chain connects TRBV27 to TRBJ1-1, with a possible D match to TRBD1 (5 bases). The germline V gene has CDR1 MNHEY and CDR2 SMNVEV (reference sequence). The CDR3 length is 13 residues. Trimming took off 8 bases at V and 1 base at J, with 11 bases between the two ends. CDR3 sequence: CASGKRGNTEAFF. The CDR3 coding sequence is TGTGCCAGCGGAAAGAGGGGGAACACTGAAGCTTTCTTT.

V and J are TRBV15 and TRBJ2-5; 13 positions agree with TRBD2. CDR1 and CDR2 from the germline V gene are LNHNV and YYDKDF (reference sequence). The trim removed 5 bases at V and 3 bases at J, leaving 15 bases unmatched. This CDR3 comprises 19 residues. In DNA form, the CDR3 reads TGTGCCACCAGCCGATATATTTTCACTAGCGGGAGGGCGAAAGAGACCCAGTACTTC. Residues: CATSRYIFTSGRAKETQYF.

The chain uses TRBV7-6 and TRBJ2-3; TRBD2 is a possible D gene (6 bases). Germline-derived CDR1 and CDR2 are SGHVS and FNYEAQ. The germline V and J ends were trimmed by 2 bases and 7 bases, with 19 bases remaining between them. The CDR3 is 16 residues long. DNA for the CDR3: TGTGCCAGCAGCTTAACGGGAGCCCCTTCCCCGCATACGCAGTATTTT. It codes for CASSLTGAPSPHTQYF.

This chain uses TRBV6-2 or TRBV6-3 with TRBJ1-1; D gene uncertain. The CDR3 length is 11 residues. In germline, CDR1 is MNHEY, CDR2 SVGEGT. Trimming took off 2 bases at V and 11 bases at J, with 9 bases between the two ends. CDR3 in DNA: TGTGCCAGCAGTTACCCAGGTCGCGCTTTCTTT. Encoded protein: CASSYPGRAFF.

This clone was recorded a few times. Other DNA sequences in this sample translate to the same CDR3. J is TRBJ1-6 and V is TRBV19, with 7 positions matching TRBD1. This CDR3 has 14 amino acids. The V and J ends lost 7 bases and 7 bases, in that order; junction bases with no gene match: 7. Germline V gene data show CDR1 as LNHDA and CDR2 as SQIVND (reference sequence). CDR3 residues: CASTRDSQNSPLHF. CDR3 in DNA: TGTGCCAGTACCCGGGACAGCCAGAATTCACCCCTCCACTTT.

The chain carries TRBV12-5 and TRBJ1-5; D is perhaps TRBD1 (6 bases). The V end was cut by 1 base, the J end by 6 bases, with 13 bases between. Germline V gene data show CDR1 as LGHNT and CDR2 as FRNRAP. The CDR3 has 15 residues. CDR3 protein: CASGLAYRVGQPQHF. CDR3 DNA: TGTGCTAGTGGTTTGGCCTACAGGGTAGGTCAGCCCCAGCATTTT. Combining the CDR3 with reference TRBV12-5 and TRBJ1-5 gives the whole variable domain DARVTQTPRHKVTEMGQEVTMRCQPILGHNTVFWYRQTMMQGLELLAYFRNRAPLDDSGMPKDRFSAEMPDATLATLKIQPSEPRDSAVYFCASGLAYRVGQPQHFGDGTRLSIL.

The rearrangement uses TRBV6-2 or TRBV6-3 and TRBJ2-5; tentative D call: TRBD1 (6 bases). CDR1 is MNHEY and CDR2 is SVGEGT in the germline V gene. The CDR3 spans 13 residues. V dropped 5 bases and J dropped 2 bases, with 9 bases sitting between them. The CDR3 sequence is CASSLDRQETQYF. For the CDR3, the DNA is TGTGCCAGCAGTCTCGACAGGCAAGAGACCCAGTACTTC.

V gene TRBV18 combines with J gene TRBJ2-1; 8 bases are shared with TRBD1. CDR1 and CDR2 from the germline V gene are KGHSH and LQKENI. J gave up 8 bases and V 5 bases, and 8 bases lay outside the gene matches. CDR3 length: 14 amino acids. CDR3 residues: CASSNDRGGDEQFF. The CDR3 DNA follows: TGTGCCAGCTCAAACGACAGGGGTGGGGATGAGCAGTTCTTC.

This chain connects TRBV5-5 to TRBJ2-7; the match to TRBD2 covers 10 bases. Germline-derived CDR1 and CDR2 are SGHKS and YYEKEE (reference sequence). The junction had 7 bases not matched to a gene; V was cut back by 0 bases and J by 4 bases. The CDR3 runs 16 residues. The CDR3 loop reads CASSLGWTSGLYEQYF. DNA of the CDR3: TGTGCCAGCAGCTTGGGTTGGACTAGCGGCCTTTACGAGCAGTACTTC.

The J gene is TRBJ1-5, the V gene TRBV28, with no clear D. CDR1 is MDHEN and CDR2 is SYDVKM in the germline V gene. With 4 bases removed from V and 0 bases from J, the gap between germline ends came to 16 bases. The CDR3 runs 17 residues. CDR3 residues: CASSSDGEPYSNQPQHF. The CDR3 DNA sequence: TGTGCCAGCAGTTCGGACGGGGAACCGTATAGCAATCAGCCCCAGCATTTT.

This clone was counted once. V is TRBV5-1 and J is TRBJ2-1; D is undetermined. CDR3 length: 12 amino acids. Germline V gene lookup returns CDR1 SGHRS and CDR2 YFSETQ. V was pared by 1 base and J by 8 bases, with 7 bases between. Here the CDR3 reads CASSLFGDEQFF. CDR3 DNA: TGCGCCAGCAGCTTGTTTGGTGATGAGCAGTTCTTC.

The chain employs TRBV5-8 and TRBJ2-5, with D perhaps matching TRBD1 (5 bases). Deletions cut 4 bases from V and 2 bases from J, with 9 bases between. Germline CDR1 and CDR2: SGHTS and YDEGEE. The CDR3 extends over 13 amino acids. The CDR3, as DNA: TGTGCCAGCAGCAAAGCAGGGCAAGAGACCCAGTACTTC. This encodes CASSKAGQETQYF. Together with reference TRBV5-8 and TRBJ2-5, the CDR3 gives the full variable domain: EAGVTQSPTHLIKTRGQQATLRCSPISGHTSVYWYQQALGLGLQFLLWYDEGEERNRGNFPPRFSGRQFPNYSSELNVNALELEDSALYLCASSKAGQETQYFGPGTRLLVL.

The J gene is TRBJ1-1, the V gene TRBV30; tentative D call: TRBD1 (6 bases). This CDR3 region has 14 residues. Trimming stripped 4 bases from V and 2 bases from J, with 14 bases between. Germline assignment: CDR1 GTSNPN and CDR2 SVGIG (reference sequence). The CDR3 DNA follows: TGTGCCTGGACCGACAGGCAAACCAACACTGAAGCTTTCTTT. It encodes CAWTDRQTNTEAFF.

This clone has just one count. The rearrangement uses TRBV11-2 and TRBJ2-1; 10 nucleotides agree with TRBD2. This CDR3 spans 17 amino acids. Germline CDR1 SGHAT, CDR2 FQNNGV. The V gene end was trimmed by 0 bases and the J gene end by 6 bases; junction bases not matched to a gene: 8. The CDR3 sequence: CASSLEALAGVGNEQFF. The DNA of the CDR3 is TGTGCCAGCAGCTTAGAGGCCCTAGCGGGAGTGGGCAATGAGCAGTTCTTC.

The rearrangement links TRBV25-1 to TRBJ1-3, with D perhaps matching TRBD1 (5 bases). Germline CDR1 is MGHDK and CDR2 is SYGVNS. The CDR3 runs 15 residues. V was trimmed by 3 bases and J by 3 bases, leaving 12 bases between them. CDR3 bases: TGTGCCAGCAGTGACACCGGGACCGTTGGAAACACCATATATTTT. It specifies CASSDTGTVGNTIYF.

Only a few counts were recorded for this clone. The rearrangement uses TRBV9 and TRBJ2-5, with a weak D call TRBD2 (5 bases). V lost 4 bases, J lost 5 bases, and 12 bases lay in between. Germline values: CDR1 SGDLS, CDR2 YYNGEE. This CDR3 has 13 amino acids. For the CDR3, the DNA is TGTGCCAGCAGCCGAGGGAACTTGGAGACCCAGTACTTC. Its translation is CASSRGNLETQYF.

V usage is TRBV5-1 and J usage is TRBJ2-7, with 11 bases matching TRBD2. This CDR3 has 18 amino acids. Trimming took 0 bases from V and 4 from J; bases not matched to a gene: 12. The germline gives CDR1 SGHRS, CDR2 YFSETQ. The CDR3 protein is CASSLGLSGRATGYEQYF. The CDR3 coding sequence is TGCGCCAGCAGCTTGGGCCTTAGCGGGAGGGCCACAGGTTACGAGCAGTACTTC.

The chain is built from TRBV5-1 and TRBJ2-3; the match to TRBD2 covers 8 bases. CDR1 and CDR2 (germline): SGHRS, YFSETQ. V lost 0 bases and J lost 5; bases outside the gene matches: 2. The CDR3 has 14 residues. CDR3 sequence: CASSLVGREDTQYF. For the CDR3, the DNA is TGCGCCAGCAGCTTGGTCGGGAGGGAAGATACGCAGTATTTT.

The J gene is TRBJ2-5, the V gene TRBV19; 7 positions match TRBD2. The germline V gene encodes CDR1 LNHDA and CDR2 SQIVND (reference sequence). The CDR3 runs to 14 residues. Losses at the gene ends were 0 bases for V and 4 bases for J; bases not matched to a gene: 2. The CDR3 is CASSIEGGRETQYF. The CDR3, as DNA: TGTGCCAGTAGTATAGAGGGGGGGAGAGAGACCCAGTACTTC.

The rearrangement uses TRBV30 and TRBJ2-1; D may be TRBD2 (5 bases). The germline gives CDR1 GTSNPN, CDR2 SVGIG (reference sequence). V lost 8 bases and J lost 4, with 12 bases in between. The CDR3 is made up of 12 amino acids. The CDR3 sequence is CALSLAYNEQFF. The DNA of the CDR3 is TGTGCCCTCAGCTTAGCGTACAATGAGCAGTTCTTC.

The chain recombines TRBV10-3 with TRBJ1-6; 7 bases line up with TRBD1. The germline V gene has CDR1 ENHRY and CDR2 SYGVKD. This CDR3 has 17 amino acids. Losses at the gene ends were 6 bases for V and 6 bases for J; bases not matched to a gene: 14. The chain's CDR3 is CAIRPGTEYVSNSPLHF. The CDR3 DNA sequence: TGTGCCATCAGACCCGGGACAGAATACGTTTCTAATTCACCCCTCCACTTT.

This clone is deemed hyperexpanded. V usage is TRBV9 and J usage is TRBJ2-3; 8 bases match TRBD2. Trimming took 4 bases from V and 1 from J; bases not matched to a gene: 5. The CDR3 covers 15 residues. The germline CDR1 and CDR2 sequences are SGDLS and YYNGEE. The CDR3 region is CASSSGLARTDTQYF. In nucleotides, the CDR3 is TGTGCCAGCAGCTCAGGACTAGCCCGCACAGATACGCAGTATTTT.

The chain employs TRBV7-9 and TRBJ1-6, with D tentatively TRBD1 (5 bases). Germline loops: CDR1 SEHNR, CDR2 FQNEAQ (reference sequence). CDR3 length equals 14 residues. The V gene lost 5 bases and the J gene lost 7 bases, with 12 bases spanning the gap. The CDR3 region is CASSTRDLNSPLHF. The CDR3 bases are TGTGCCAGCAGCACCCGGGACCTAAATTCACCCCTCCACTTT.

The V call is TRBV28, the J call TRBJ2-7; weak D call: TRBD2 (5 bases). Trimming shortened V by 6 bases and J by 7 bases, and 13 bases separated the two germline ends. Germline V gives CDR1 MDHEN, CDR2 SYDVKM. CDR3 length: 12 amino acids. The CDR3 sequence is CASRDYQLEQYF. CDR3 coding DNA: TGTGCCAGCAGAGACTATCAATTGGAGCAGTACTTC.

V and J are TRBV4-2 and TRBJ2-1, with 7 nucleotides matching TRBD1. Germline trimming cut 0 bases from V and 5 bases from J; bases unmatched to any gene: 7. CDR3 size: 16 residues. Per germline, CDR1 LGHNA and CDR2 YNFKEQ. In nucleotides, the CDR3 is TGTGCCAGCAGCCAAGATAAGGGGGCCCTGAACAATGAGCAGTTCTTC. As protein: CASSQDKGALNNEQFF.

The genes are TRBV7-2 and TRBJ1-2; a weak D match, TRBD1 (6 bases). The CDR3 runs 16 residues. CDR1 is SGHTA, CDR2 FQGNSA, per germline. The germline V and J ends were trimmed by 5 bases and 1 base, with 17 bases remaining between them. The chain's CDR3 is CASSLRRRGDNYGYTF. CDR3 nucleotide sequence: TGTGCCAGCAGCCTACGACGGAGGGGGGATAACTATGGCTACACCTTC.

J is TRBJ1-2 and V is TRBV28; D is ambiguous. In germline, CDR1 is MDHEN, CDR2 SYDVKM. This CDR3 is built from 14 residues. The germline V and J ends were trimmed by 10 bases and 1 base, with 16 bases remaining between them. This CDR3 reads CANRGAADNYGYTF. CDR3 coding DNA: TGTGCCAACCGGGGAGCAGCTGATAACTATGGCTACACCTTC.

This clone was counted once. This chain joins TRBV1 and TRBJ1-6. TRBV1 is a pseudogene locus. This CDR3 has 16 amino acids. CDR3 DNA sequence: TGCACCAGCAGCGAGGGGAGGGGTCGATATAATTCACCCCTCCACTTT. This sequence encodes CTSSEGRGRYNSPLHF.